The next 5 T cell receptor beta chains were all read from a single sample in a study of T cell repertoires in cytomegalovirus infection (dated by TCRdb to about 2019). The run used an Illumina HiSeq 1500. TCRdb's own reprocessing of the public reads used fastp at Q25 and MiXCR and kept productive beta chains. Each entry is one CDR3 protein sequence, shown with its most common DNA and genes. Counted in this sample were some 700,000 distinct CDR3 sequences; 35% to 45% of them appeared once. The ten most abundant clones make up 2.8% of the sample. Sequencing was carried out using PBMCs. These receptor sequences come from a human donor in good health (CMV status not recorded). Some clones in this sample may be carry-over from other donors' samples.

V gene TRBV6-1 combines with J gene TRBJ1-1; D remains unclear. CDR1 MNHNS and CDR2 SASEGT come from the germline V gene. With 0 bases removed from V and 5 bases from J, the gap between germline ends came to 4 bases. CDR3 length equals 12 residues. The CDR3, as DNA: TGTGCCAGCAGTGAAGCCCAAACTGAAGCTTTCTTT. Translated, it gives CASSEAQTEAFF.

This clonotype has a count of ten or more. This chain links TRBV7-2 with TRBJ1-1, with no clear D. Germline-derived CDR1 and CDR2 are SGHTA and FQGNSA. The CDR3 loop spans 13 amino acids. V lost 7 bases and J lost 4, with 13 bases in between. The CDR3 nucleotides are TGTGCCAGCAACTTCGGCTTCGGCACTGAAGCTTTCTTT. Protein: CASNFGFGTEAFF.

This clonotype was found once. The gene calls are TRBV20-1 and TRBJ2-3; D unclear. CDR3 length equals 15 residues. The V end was cut by 1 base, the J end by 1 base, with 12 bases between. Germline V CDR1 and CDR2: DFQATT, SNEGSKA (reference sequence). The CDR3 spells CSARVRRVGTDTQYF. CDR3 DNA sequence: TGCAGTGCTAGAGTAAGGAGAGTGGGCACAGATACGCAGTATTTT.

V usage is TRBV3-1 and J usage is TRBJ2-7, with D possibly TRBD1 on 5 matching bases. The germline V and J ends were trimmed by 4 bases and 5 bases, with 9 bases remaining between them. CDR3 size: 12 residues. Per germline, CDR1 LGHDT and CDR2 YNNKEL (reference sequence). CDR3 nucleotide sequence: TGTGCCAGCAGCCGGAAGGGGAACGAGCAGTACTTC. Amino acid sequence: CASSRKGNEQYF.

J is TRBJ2-5 and V is TRBV12-3 or TRBV12-4; D remains unclear. The CDR3 totals 14 residues. Trimming removed 8 bases at V and 2 bases at J, with 15 bases between. As DNA, the CDR3 is TGTGCCAGCCGTGGTACATCGGCGCAAGAGACCCAGTACTTC. Translating it yields CASRGTSAQETQYF.